This entry is about one T cell receptor (beta chain). The data were taken from a study of T cell changes during pregnancy in multiple sclerosis. The CDR3 loop spans 20 amino acids. The V gene's germline CDR1 is WNHNN and CDR2 SYGVQD (reference sequence). Trimming shortened V by 0 bases and J by 4 bases, and 25 bases separated the two germline ends. Data came from immunoSEQ multiplex PCR; TCRdb stores just in-frame clones and leaves some out. The sample shows 75,000 to 80,000 clones, 85% to 95% of them seen only once. This material consisted of peripheral blood, taken after pregnancy. This rearrangement joins TRBV10-1 to TRBJ1-5, with D perhaps TRBD1 (6 bases). The source is a female donor in good health, enrolled as a control in a pregnancy study. The CDR3 loop reads CASSESGDRIATLANQPQHF. CDR3 bases: TGCGCCAGCAGTGAGTCGGGTGACAGGATCGCGACCCTGGCGAATCAGCCCCAGCATTTT.